This T cell receptor (beta chain) was retrieved from a study of cytomegalovirus exposure and HLA in healthy donors. Background on the study: The Caucasian-associated ancestry cluster held around four fifths of around 380 genotyped donors.

Trimming took off 7 bases at V and 8 bases at J, with 17 bases between the two ends. The CDR3 contains 14 residues. Per the germline V gene, CDR1 is MDHEN and CDR2 is SYDVKM. Everyone who donated was a healthy bone marrow donor. The PCR was carried out with 60 Vbeta primers and 13 Jbeta primers. Sequencing was performed with immunoSEQ multiplex PCR; in TCRdb, only in-frame clones are kept and a portion is missing. This sample has approximately 150,000 clones, with under 85% found just once. V and J are TRBV28 and TRBJ1-4; D call uncertain. The receptor was isolated from a woman aged 18-29 years in good health and CMV-seropositive. Sequenced: PBMCs. CDR3 residues: CASTNPYEGEKLFF. As DNA, the CDR3 is TGTGCCAGCACCAACCCTTACGAGGGCGAAAAACTGTTTTTT.